The 21 T cell receptor beta chains below come from one sample, sequenced in a study of human T cells and chemical hapten exposure. MiXCR, applied by TCRdb to the RACE reads, yields one record per CDR3 protein. The repertoire includes 45,000 to 60,000 distinct CDR3 sequences, over 10% of them detected once, and roughly 2.3% sits in the top ten. As for time point: patch test 3, about 24 weeks after DPC sensitization. The treatment is: therapeutic diphenylcyclopropenone sensitization with weekly scalp DPC. The specimen was whole blood, collected in connection with sensitization to the hapten diphenylcyclopropenone (DPC). The receptors come from a young man with alopecia areata. Some clones in this sample may be carry-over from other donors' samples.

Comment on this clonotype: It may be a read error: a sequence one base away is much more abundant. The chain has TRBV10-3 and TRBJ2-7, with D tentatively TRBD2 (5 bases). The CDR3 totals 12 residues. CDR1 and CDR2 (germline): ENHRY, SYGVKD. The CDR3 DNA is TGTGTCATCTCGGACTCTTCCTACGAGCAGTACTTC. Its protein is CVISDSSYEQYF.

Many counts were recorded for this clonotype. V and J are TRBV6-2 or TRBV6-3 and TRBJ2-7; 11 nucleotides agree with TRBD1. CDR3 size: 21 residues. V lost 2 bases to trimming and J lost 0 bases; unmatched junction nucleotides: 18. CDR1 MNHEY and CDR2 SVGEGT come from the germline V gene. As DNA, the CDR3 is TGTGCCAGCAGTTACGAGCAACCTTTGAATGGACAGGGGGCTTTCTCCTACGAGCAGTACTTC. As protein: CASSYEQPLNGQGAFSYEQYF.

This chain uses TRBV11-1 with TRBJ1-2; D may be TRBD1 (5 bases). CDR1 and CDR2 (germline): SGHAT, FQDESV (reference sequence). Trimming removed 5 bases at V and 5 bases at J, with 12 bases between. The CDR3 loop spans 13 amino acids. DNA of the CDR3: TGTGCCAGCAGCCCACAGGAATCTTATGGCTACACCTTC. Residues: CASSPQESYGYTF. Full variable domain (rest looked up from reference TRBV11-1 and TRBJ1-2): EAEVAQSPRYKITEKSQAVAFWCDPISGHATLYWYRQILGQGPELLVQFQDESVVDDSQLPKDRFSAERLKGVDSTLKIQPAELGDSAMYLCASSPQESYGYTFGSGTRLTVV.

The J gene is TRBJ1-2, the V gene TRBV20-1, with a possible D match to TRBD1 (6 bases). The CDR3 is 14 amino acids. With 0 bases removed from V and 2 bases from J, the gap between germline ends came to 10 bases. Per the germline V gene, CDR1 is DFQATT and CDR2 is SNEGSKA (reference sequence). The DNA of the CDR3 is TGCAGTGCTAGAGACAGGACAGTAAACTATGGCTACACCTTC. Amino acids: CSARDRTVNYGYTF.

There are a few counts of this clonotype. The V and J genes are TRBV9 and TRBJ2-7, with D tentatively TRBD1 (6 bases). The V end was cut by 4 bases, the J end by 0 bases, with 14 bases between. The CDR3 loop spans 15 amino acids. The V gene's germline CDR1 is SGDLS and CDR2 YYNGEE. The DNA for the CDR3 is TGTGCCAGCAGCCCCCAACAGGGTTCCTCCTACGAGCAGTACTTC. Residues: CASSPQQGSSYEQYF.

This clonotype was observed at least ten times. The J gene is TRBJ2-1, the V gene TRBV6-6; 10 nucleotides line up with TRBD1. This CDR3 has 16 residues. Germline V gene data show CDR1 as MNHNY and CDR2 as SVGAGI (reference sequence). Trimming cost V 2 bases and J 0 bases; bases outside gene matches: 1. The CDR3, as DNA: TGTGCCAGCAGTTACGGGGACAGGGGCTCCTACAATGAGCAGTTCTTC. It translates to CASSYGDRGSYNEQFF.

This sequence joins TRBV4-2 and TRBJ1-5, with D tentatively TRBD1 (6 bases). Trimming left V 0 bases short and J 4 bases short, with 13 bases between. The CDR3 is made up of 16 amino acids. Germline V lookup: CDR1 LGHNA, CDR2 YNFKEQ. The CDR3 DNA follows: TGTGCCAGCAGCCAAGAAGGGAACAGGGCGAATCAGCCCCAGCATTTT. This gives the protein CASSQEGNRANQPQHF.

This clonotype appeared many times. This chain connects TRBV2 to TRBJ2-7; TRBD1 is a possible D gene (6 bases). V was trimmed by 5 bases and J by 3 bases, leaving 8 bases between them. CDR1 is SNHLY, CDR2 FYNNEI, per germline. This CDR3 spans 12 amino acids. This CDR3 is CASSQDSYEQYF. The CDR3 DNA sequence: TGTGCCAGCAGTCAGGACAGCTACGAGCAGTACTTC.

This chain connects TRBV6-2 or TRBV6-3 to TRBJ2-5, with D unclear. Trimming shortened V by 6 bases and J by 7 bases, and 12 bases separated the two germline ends. The CDR3 is made up of 12 amino acids. Per the germline V gene, CDR1 is MNHEY and CDR2 is SVGEGT. The CDR3 nucleotides are TGTGCCAGCAGCCTCGATAAGCGGACCCAGTACTTC. This codes for CASSLDKRTQYF.

This clonotype was observed at least ten times. The J gene is TRBJ2-6, the V gene TRBV10-3; D not certain. The CDR3 length is 17 residues. Germline CDR1 reads ENHRY; CDR2 reads SYGVKD. V dropped 7 bases and J dropped 0 bases, with 16 bases sitting between them. DNA of the CDR3: TGTGCCATCAATAAGGGCCCGGATAGCTCTGGGGCCAACGTCCTGACTTTC. Its translation: CAINKGPDSSGANVLTF.

The chain joins TRBV10-3 to TRBJ2-5, with a tentative D call TRBD2 (5 bases). V gave up 2 bases and J gave up 5 bases, with 9 bases separating them. There are 13 residues in the CDR3. Germline V gene data show CDR1 as ENHRY and CDR2 as SYGVKD. In DNA form, the CDR3 reads TGTGCCATCAGTGAGACTAGGATGGAGACCCAGTACTTC. This gives the protein CAISETRMETQYF.

This chain connects TRBV28 to TRBJ1-3, with no clear D. The ends were cut back, 5 bases at V and 0 bases at J, with 11 bases in the middle. CDR3 length: 15 residues. Germline V gene lookup returns CDR1 MDHEN and CDR2 SYDVKM. DNA for the CDR3: TGTGCCAGCAGTGCCTGGACCGCCTCTGGAAACACCATATATTTT. It translates to CASSAWTASGNTIYF.

This clonotype has only a few counts. V gene TRBV7-9 combines with J gene TRBJ2-1, with 7 bases aligning to TRBD1. The ends lost 5 bases at V and 4 bases at J; junction bases unmatched: 8. CDR3 length equals 15 residues. Germline V lookup: CDR1 SEHNR, CDR2 FQNEAQ (reference sequence). CDR3 bases: TGTGCCAGCAGCCCGACAGGGTCCATTTACAATGAGCAGTTCTTC. Protein product: CASSPTGSIYNEQFF.

CDR3 sequence reads: CASSMGQDNQPQHF. The CDR3 DNA reads TGTGCCAGCAGCATGGGACAGGATAATCAGCCCCAGCATTTT. The chain employs TRBV7-8 and TRBJ1-5, with 8 bases that match TRBD1. The V and J ends lost 5 bases and 4 bases, in that order; junction bases with no gene match: 4. Looked up from germline, CDR1 is SGHVS and CDR2 is FQNEAQ. The CDR3 consists of 14 residues. Filled out from reference TRBV7-8 and TRBJ1-5, the complete variable domain reads GAGVSQSPRYKVAKRGQDVALRCDPISGHVSLFWYQQALGQGPEFLTYFQNEAQLDKSGLPSDRFFAERPEGSVSTLKIQRTQQEDSAVYLCASSMGQDNQPQHFGDGTRLSIL.

In this sample, this clonotype turned up many times. The chain employs TRBV6-1 and TRBJ1-5, with a possible D match to TRBD1 (6 bases). Germline V gene lookup returns CDR1 MNHNS and CDR2 SASEGT. V lost 6 bases and J lost 2, with 14 bases in between. The CDR3 loop spans 15 amino acids. The CDR3 nucleotides are TGTGCCAGCAGCAAACAGGGTGGGGGCAATCAGCCCCAGCATTTT. Amino acids: CASSKQGGGNQPQHF.

This chain joins TRBV5-1 and TRBJ2-7, with 10 bases that match TRBD1. In germline, CDR1 is SGHRS, CDR2 YFSETQ. V gave up 4 bases and J gave up 5 bases; unmatched junction bases: 6. The CDR3 spans 14 residues. CDR3 DNA sequence: TGCGCCAGCAGCCCTACGACAGGGGGCAACGAGCAGTACTTC. Translated: CASSPTTGGNEQYF.

The chain recombines TRBV12-3 or TRBV12-4 with TRBJ2-2, with D tentatively TRBD1 (7 bases). Deletions cut 6 bases from V and 4 bases from J, with 15 bases between. There are 15 residues in the CDR3. CDR3 amino acids: CASSLVQGGTGELFF. The CDR3 DNA reads as TGTGCCAGCAGCCTGGTGCAGGGGGGCACCGGGGAGCTGTTTTTT.

This clonotype was counted ten times or more. The V call is TRBV7-6, the J call TRBJ2-2, with no clear D. The CDR3 extends over 15 amino acids. Germline V lookup: CDR1 SGHVS, CDR2 FNYEAQ. With 2 bases removed from V and 0 bases from J, the gap between germline ends came to 7 bases. CDR3 DNA: TGTGCCAGCAGCTTAAAGGCTTCGAACACCGGGGAGCTGTTTTTT. It specifies CASSLKASNTGELFF.

With respect to this clonotype: At one end the junction does not follow the germline gene, possibly because of a read error. The CDR3 is CACSSDTGREQYF. The CDR3 DNA reads as TGTGCCTGCAGCTCTGATACTGGGAGGGAGCAGTACTTC. The chain couples TRBV7-9 to TRBJ2-7, with a tentative D call TRBD2 (6 bases). Germline V gives CDR1 SEHNR, CDR2 FQNEAQ (reference sequence). CDR3 length: 13 amino acids.

V gene TRBV7-2 combines with J gene TRBJ1-2, with D perhaps matching TRBD1 (5 bases). From germline, CDR1 is SGHTA and CDR2 FQGNSA. The V end lost 0 bases, the J end lost 4 bases, and 18 bases lay between the germline ends. The CDR3 sequence is 17 residues long. This chain's CDR3 is CASSLAGLRDGPYGYTF. CDR3 nucleotide sequence: TGTGCCAGCAGCTTAGCCGGTTTAAGGGACGGGCCCTATGGCTACACCTTC.

In this sample, this clonotype turned up many times. The J gene is TRBJ2-5, the V gene TRBV6-2 or TRBV6-3, with 14 bases that match TRBD2. The CDR3 extends over 15 amino acids. The germline V gene encodes CDR1 MNHEY and CDR2 SVGEGT. The junction had 3 bases not matched to a gene; V was cut back by 5 bases and J by 4 bases. The DNA for the CDR3 is TGTGCCAGCAGTATGACTAGCGGGGGGGCAGAGACCCAGTACTTC. Amino acids: CASSMTSGGAETQYF.